This TCR beta chain was sequenced during a study of early stage breast cancer tumors (dated by TCRdb to the late 2010s). In terms of the full investigation: Of the roughly 15 invasive breast tumors, about a dozen were found to be estrogen receptor-positive, progesterone receptor-positive and HER2-negative. About 70% of the 12 ER+/PR+/HER2- tumors were invasive ductal carcinomas, while the other four were invasive lobular carcinomas. On average, each sample got 7.5 to 10-fold read coverage. The samples as a whole yielded a few million detected templates, corresponding to over a million unique clonotypes. What the study reported, not specific to this receptor: Enriched TCRB sequences shared across patients were mostly commonly generated sequences, unlikely to play an important role in the tumor microenvironment. The small cohort size prevented analysis by tumor subtype. Chain pairing and functional markers such as CD4, CD8 and FOXP3 were missed by bulk genomic DNA sequencing of unsorted cells. Tumors showed around 2.5-fold higher T cell density and higher clonality than adjacent normal breast tissue. Repertoires from blood and normal breast were more alike than repertoires from blood and tumor, and in about 85% of the 16 patients, comparing each tissue with blood separated tumor from normal.

Two independent genomic DNA replicates were amplified for each sample, with 0.5 ug used for blood and 1.5 ug for tumor or normal breast. Following the manufacturer's instructions, the ImmunoSeq Intro kit was used to carry out TCRB sequencing on genomic DNA. For absolute quantification, the approximately 32-cycle multiplex PCR included proprietary primers along with spike-in control sequences. Single-end 150-bp reads were used to sequence an 87-bp fragment spanning the CDR3 and the flanking V and J genes. Each lane of an Illumina MiSeq using version 3.0 chemistry carried seven multiplexed samples, with two replicates per sample. In the paper's pipeline: Raw data were processed with the vendor's proprietary pipeline, and both replicates were merged into a single result per sample. Clonotypes were defined as productive rearrangements sharing the V-gene family, CDR3 amino acid sequence and J-gene segment. Clonality was computed as 1 minus the normalized Shannon entropy (Pielou evenness) of TCRB abundances. T cell density was estimated as total templates divided by the number of input cells, with the number of input cells inferred from the DNA input amount. Total repertoire diversity and clonality were estimated with Recon using default parameters. A clonotype counted as tumor-enriched if its abundance in tumor exceeded 0.1% and was at least 32-fold higher than its abundance in normal breast. In TCRdb, the immuneACCESS table is reduced to in-frame sequences with V and J assigned. These tables do not hold every clone; where another copy was compared, an unresolved V gene accounts for under half, and the others remain unexplained. Clone size and V and J calls were adopted from that table, with D and trimming inferred from the DNA. Present in this sample are just over 70,000 clones, 70% to 85% of which were seen just once. Of the sample, 3.5% falls within the top ten clones.

The study profiled bulk TCR beta-chain repertoires in matched peripheral blood, tumor and adjacent normal breast tissue taken from fewer than 20 patients with early-stage breast cancer. Before surgery, about 5-10 mL of whole blood was collected into EDTA tubes and then processed within 2 hours. Ficoll-Paque centrifugation in SepMate-50 tubes was used to isolate peripheral blood mononuclear cells. For storage in liquid nitrogen, PBMCs were cryopreserved as aliquots of about 1.9 to 4 million cells in roughly 90% FBS with about 10% DMSO. The Qiagen AllPrep DNA/RNA Mini kit was used to extract genomic DNA. Including the terminal cysteine and phenylalanine, the CDR3 comprises 14 residues. The sequence is cut down to CDR3 DNA, 42 bases in frame from base 1. The junction carries 18 bases between V and J, which are trimmed by 5 bases and 8 bases respectively. The germline V gene sets CDR1 to SGHTA and CDR2 to FQGTGA.

A remark on this clone: What this receptor recognizes is not known. Within one base of it there is no much larger clone, and no base qualities were kept.

This TCR came from a person aged 55-75 years with breast cancer. The sequence joins TRBV7-3 to TRBJ1-1; the D gene remains uncertain. The sample taken for sequencing was blood. The CDR3 in this case is CASSPSGGAFEAFF. Here is the DNA: TGTGCCAGCAGCCCCTCTGGCGGCGCTTTCGAAGCTTTCTTT.